This T cell receptor beta chain came from a study of CD8 T cells in ankylosing spondylitis. Making the TCR beta libraries involved quantitative 5'-RACE with molecular barcodes. TCRdb processed the 5' RACE reads anew with MiXCR; each CDR3 protein has one entry. The sample consists of about 360,000 distinct CDR3 sequences, roughly 14% of them appearing once. J lost 3 bases, V lost 7 bases, and 0 bases had no gene match. The CDR3 contains 13 residues. Per the germline V gene, CDR1 is ENHRY and CDR2 is SYGVKD. This clonotype was recorded a few times. No antigen is known for it. Study-wide findings and caveats: Disease-linked clones were found to be CD8+ and relatively rare in peripheral blood. In ankylosing spondylitis blood, a motif of seven to nine highly homologous TCR beta variants appeared characteristic.

The chain employs TRBV10-3 and TRBJ2-3, with 11 nucleotides matching TRBD2. The TCR originated in a male donor with ankylosing spondylitis or in good health (not recorded which). The sequenced sample was blood, either unsorted or a sorted T cell fraction (not recorded which). CDR3 in amino acids: CAITSGRTDTQYF. In DNA, the CDR3 is TGTGCCATCACTAGCGGGAGGACAGATACGCAGTATTTT.